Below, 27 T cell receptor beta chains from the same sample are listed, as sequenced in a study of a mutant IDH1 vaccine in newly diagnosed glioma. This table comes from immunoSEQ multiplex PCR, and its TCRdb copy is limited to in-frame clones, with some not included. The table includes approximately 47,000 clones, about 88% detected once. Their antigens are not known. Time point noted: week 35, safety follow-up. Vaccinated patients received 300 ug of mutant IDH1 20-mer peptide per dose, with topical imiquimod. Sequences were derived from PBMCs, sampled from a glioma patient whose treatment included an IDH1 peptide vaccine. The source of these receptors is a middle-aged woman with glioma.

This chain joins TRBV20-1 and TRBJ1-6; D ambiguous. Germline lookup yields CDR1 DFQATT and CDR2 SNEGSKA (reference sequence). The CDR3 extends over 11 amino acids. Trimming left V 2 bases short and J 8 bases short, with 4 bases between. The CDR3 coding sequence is TGCAGTGCTAGAAAGGATTCACCCCTCCACTTT. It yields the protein CSARKDSPLHF.

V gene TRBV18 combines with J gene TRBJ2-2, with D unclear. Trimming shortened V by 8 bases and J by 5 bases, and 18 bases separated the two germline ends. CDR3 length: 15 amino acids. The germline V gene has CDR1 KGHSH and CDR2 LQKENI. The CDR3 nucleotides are TGTGCCAGCCCCGACACCTCCCCTGGGACCGGGGAGCTGTTTTTT. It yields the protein CASPDTSPGTGELFF.

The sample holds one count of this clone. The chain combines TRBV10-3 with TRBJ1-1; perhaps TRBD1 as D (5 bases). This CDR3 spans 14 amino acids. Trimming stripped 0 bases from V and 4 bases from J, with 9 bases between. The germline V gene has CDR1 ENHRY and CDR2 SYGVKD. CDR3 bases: TGTGCCATCAGTGAGTCGGAGAGGGGCACTGAAGCTTTCTTT. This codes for CAISESERGTEAFF.

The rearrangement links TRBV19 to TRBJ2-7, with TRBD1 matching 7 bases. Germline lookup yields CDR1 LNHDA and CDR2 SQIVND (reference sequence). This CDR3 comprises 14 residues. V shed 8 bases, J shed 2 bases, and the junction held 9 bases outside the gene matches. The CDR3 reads CASSLTGATYEQYF. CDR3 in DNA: TGTGCCAGTTCGTTAACAGGGGCAACCTACGAGCAGTACTTC.

The chain's CDR3 is CASSIQTSGRNTGELFF. For the CDR3, the DNA is TGTGCCAGCAGCATCCAGACTAGCGGGAGGAACACCGGGGAGCTGTTTTTT. This sequence joins TRBV7-3 and TRBJ2-2; 12 nucleotides align to TRBD2. CDR3 length equals 17 residues. CDR1 SGHTA and CDR2 FQGTGA come from the germline V gene. The junction had 5 bases not matched to a gene; V was cut back by 5 bases and J by 1 base.

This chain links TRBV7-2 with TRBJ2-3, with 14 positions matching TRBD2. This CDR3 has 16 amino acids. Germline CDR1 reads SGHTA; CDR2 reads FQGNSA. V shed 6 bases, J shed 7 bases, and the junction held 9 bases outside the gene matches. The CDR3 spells CASRQTSGGAENTQYF. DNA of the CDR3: TGTGCCAGCAGGCAGACTAGCGGGGGGGCCGAGAATACGCAGTATTTT.

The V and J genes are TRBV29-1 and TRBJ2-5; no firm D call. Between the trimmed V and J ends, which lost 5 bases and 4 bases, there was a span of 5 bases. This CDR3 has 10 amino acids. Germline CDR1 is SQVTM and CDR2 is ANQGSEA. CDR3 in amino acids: CSVWLETQYF. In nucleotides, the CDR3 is TGCAGCGTTTGGCTAGAGACCCAGTACTTC.

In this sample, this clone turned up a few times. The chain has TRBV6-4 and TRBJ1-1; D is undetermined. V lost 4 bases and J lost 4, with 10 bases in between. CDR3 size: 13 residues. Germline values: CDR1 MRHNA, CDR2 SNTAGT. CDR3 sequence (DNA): TGTGCCAGCAGTGCCGGGTTCGGCACTGAAGCTTTCTTT. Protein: CASSAGFGTEAFF.

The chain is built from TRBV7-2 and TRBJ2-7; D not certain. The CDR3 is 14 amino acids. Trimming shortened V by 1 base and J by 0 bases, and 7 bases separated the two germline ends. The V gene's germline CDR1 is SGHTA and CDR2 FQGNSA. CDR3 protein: CASSLEDGSYEQYF. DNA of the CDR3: TGTGCCAGCAGCTTAGAGGACGGCTCCTACGAGCAGTACTTC.

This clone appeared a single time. CDR3 region: CASRRSGSHSNQPQHF. The CDR3 DNA is TGTGCCAGCAGGAGATCAGGGTCCCATAGCAATCAGCCCCAGCATTTT. This chain connects TRBV6-4 to TRBJ1-5; tentative D call: TRBD1 (5 bases). Germline assignment: CDR1 MRHNA and CDR2 SNTAGT. The CDR3 covers 16 residues. Trimming shortened V by 6 bases and J by 0 bases, and 15 bases separated the two germline ends.

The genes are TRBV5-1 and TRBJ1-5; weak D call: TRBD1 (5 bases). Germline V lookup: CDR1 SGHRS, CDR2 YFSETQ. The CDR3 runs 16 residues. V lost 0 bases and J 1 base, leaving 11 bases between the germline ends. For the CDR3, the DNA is TGCGCCAGCAGCTTGGGCGGGGGAGCGAGCAATCAGCCCCAGCATTTT. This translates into CASSLGGGASNQPQHF.

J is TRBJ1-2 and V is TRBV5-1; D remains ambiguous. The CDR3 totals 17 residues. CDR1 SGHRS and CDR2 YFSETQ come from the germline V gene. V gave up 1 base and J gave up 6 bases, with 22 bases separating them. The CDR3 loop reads CASSLFTAARFGHGYTF. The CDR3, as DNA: TGCGCCAGCAGCTTGTTCACAGCGGCTCGGTTTGGCCATGGCTACACCTTC.

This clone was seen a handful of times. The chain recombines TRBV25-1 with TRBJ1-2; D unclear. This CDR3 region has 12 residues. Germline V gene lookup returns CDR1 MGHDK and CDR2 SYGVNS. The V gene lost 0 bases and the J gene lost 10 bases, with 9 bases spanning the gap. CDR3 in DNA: TGTGCCAGCAGTGAATATGTCGGTATCTACACCTTC. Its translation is CASSEYVGIYTF.

CDR3 in DNA: TGTGCCAGCAGTTACTCAGGGGGGAGCCCCTACGAGCAGTACTTC. Translation gives CASSYSGGSPYEQYF. The V and J genes are TRBV6-5 and TRBJ2-7, with D perhaps being TRBD1 or TRBD2 (6 bases each). Germline loops: CDR1 MNHEY, CDR2 SVGAGI. The CDR3 extends over 15 amino acids. The V and J ends lost 0 bases and 2 bases respectively, with 11 bases between them.

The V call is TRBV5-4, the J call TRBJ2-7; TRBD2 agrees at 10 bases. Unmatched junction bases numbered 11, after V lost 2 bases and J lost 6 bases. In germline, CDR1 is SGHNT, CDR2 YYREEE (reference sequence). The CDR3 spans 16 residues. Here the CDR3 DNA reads TGTGCCAGCAGCTTAGAGCGGGGGGGCCAATCGGGCGAGCAGTACTTC. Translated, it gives CASSLERGGQSGEQYF.

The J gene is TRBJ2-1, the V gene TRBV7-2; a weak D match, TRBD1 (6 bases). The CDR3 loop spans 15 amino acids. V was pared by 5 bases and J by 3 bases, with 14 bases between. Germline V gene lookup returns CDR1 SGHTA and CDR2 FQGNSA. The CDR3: CASSGRRGLYNEQFF. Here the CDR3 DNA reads TGTGCCAGCAGCGGTCGCAGGGGTCTCTACAATGAGCAGTTCTTC.

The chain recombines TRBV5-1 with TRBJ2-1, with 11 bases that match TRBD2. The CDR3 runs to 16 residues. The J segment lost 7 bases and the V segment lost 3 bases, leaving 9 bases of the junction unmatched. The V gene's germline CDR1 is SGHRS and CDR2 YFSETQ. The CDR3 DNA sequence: TGCGCCAGCAGCTCTACTACTAGCGGGGGTGGTAATGAGCAGTTCTTC. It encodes CASSSTTSGGGNEQFF. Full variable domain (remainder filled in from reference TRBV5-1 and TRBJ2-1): KAGVTQTPRYLIKTRGQQVTLSCSPISGHRSVSWYQQTPGQGLQFLFEYFSETQRNKGNFPGRFSGRQFSNSRSEMNVSTLELGDSALYLCASSSTTSGGGNEQFFGPGTRLTVL.

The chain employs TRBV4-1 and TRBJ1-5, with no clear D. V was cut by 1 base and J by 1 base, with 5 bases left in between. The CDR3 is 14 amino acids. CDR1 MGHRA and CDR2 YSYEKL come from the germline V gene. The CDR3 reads CASSQVTSNQPQHF. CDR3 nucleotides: TGCGCCAGCAGCCAAGTCACCAGCAATCAGCCCCAGCATTTT.

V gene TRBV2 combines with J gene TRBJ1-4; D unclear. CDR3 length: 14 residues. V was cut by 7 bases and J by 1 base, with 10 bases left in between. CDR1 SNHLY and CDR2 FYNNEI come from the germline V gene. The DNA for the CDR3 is TGTGCCAGCAAACTGATCGGAACTAATGAAAAACTGTTTTTT. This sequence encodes CASKLIGTNEKLFF.

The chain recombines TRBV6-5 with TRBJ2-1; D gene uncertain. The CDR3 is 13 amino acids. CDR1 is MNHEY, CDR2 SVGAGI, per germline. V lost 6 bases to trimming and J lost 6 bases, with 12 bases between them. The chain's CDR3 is CASSPTWGNEQFF. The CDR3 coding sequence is TGTGCCAGCAGCCCTACCTGGGGCAATGAGCAGTTCTTC.

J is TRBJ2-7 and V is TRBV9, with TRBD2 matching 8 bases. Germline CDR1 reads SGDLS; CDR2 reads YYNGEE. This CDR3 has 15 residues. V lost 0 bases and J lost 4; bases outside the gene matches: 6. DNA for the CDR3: TGTGCCAGCAGCGTAGGGACTAGCCTTGAGTACGAGCAGTACTTC. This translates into CASSVGTSLEYEQYF.

Here the CDR3 reads CASSLAAGVRGGYTF. The CDR3 DNA is TGTGCCAGCAGCTTAGCCGCGGGGGTGCGCGGTGGCTACACCTTC. The gene calls are TRBV7-9 and TRBJ1-2, with D possibly matching TRBD1 (5 bases). Deletions cut 0 bases from V and 7 bases from J, with 15 bases between. Germline-derived CDR1 and CDR2 are SEHNR and FQNEAQ (reference sequence). The CDR3 is 15 amino acids.

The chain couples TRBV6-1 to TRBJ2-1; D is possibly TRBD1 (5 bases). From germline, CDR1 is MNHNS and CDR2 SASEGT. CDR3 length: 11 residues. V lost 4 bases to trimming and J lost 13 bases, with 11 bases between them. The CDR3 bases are TGTGCCAGCAGTGTAGGACACGACCAGTTCTTC. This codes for CASSVGHDQFF.

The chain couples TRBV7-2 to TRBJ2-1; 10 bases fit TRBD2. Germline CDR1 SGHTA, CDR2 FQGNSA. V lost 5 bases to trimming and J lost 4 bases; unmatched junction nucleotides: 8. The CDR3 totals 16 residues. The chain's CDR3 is CASSRSGTSAYNEQFF. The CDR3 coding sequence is TGTGCCAGCAGCCGCTCCGGGACTAGCGCATACAATGAGCAGTTCTTC.

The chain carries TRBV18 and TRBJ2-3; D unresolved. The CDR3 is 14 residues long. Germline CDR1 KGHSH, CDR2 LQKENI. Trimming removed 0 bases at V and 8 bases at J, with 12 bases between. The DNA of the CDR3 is TGTGCCAGCTCACCACCAACGATGTTGATTACGCAGTATTTT. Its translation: CASSPPTMLITQYF.

CDR3 nucleotide sequence: TGTGCCAGCAGTTTTCGGACAGGGGGCGCGCGGCAGCCCCAGCATTTT. It codes for CASSFRTGGARQPQHF. The rearrangement uses TRBV6-5 and TRBJ1-5, with 11 nucleotides matching TRBD1. CDR1 is MNHEY, CDR2 SVGAGI, per germline. J gave up 7 bases and V 4 bases, and 9 bases lay outside the gene matches. The CDR3 is 16 residues long.

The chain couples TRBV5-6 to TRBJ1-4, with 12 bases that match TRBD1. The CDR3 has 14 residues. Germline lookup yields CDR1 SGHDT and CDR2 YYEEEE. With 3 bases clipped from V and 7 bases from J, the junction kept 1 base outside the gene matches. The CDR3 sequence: CASSWDRGLEKLFF. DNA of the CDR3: TGTGCCAGCAGCTGGGACAGGGGGCTTGAAAAACTGTTTTTT.